This T cell receptor beta chain was observed in a study of cytomegalovirus exposure and HLA in healthy donors. Study-wide background: Earlier, approximately 190 million T cells were analyzed, and 90 million to 140 million unique TCR beta sequences were found among them. General observations from the study: Earlier findings revealed that most TCR beta V segments proved productive either about 87% or about 30% of the time.

13 Jbeta primers and 60 Vbeta primers were used for the PCR. Produced via immunoSEQ multiplex PCR; TCRdb's table is partial and in-frame only. The table shows roughly 180,000 clones, with 82% occurring only once. The J segment lost 6 bases and the V segment lost 2 bases, leaving 12 bases of the junction unmatched. CDR1 is SGHTA, CDR2 FQGTGA, per germline. This CDR3 has 17 residues. Donors sampled were nominally healthy, though unrecorded immune exposures were likely. About this clone itself: The antigen is undetermined.

The TCR sequence derives from a male donor in good health and CMV-seronegative. The gene calls are TRBV7-3 and TRBJ2-3, with 9 bases fitting TRBD2. Sequencing used PBMCs. The CDR3 loop is CASSLEVSREGPDTQYF. CDR3 bases: TGTGCCAGCAGCTTAGAAGTTTCGCGGGAGGGCCCGGATACGCAGTATTTT.